This TCR beta chain is drawn from a study of T cells in Graves' hyperthyroidism and ophthalmopathy (dated by TCRdb to the late 2010s). Describing the broader study: A discovery cohort of roughly 96 patients, approximately 45 with Graves' ophthalmopathy and 55 to 60 with stable Graves' hyperthyroidism, was used to find distinguishing TCR V-J signatures. Prospective prediction of ophthalmopathy was tested in an independent validation cohort of 18 to 20 hyperthyroidism patients and around 16 patients who later progressed to ophthalmopathy. The roughly 99 discovery patients were divided at random into training and test sets in a 7:3 ratio. In addition, the study compared T-cell repertoires in thyroid tissue and in blood from six Graves' hyperthyroidism patients. After sampling, hyperthyroidism patients received methimazole starting at 30 mg daily, and ophthalmopathy patients received high-dose intravenous methylprednisolone. TCR Vbeta CDR3 sequencing of some 140 peripheral blood samples (43 ophthalmopathy, roughly 72 hyperthyroidism and about 17 progressor patients) is reported in the paper. What the study reported, not specific to this receptor: Sample size was not statistically predetermined, and blinding of investigators to group allocation was not performed. A model built on a 13 V-J signature distinguished ophthalmopathy from stable hyperthyroidism, reaching 85% to 90% sensitivity and 81.08% specificity in cross-validation and 80%/75% in testing. In validation, the model predicted progression to ophthalmopathy a median of around 6.5 months before onset, with approximately 70% sensitivity and 72.22% specificity. Most expanded thyroid clonotypes (frequency above 0.001) were also found in blood, which suggests that blood repertoires may mirror thyroid immune responses.

The TCR beta CDR3 regions were amplified from RNA transcripts. For the first round of RT-PCR on the TCR CDR3, the HTBI primer set was used together with the Qiagen OneStep RT-PCR kit. A second multiplex PCR round built the libraries, followed by size selection and purification. The libraries were sequenced on an Illumina HiSeq2000 using paired-end 100 bp reads. The source study handled its data this way. SOAPnuke was used to process the raw data, removing reads that contained adapters or uncalled bases, had a mean Phred below 15, or lacked an exact match to the constant primer or identifier. COPE v1.2.5 was used to merge high-quality paired reads, and clonotypes were defined as unique nucleotide sequences. Clonotypes were aligned to IMGT TRBV, TRBD and TRBJ reference segments using MiTCR v1.1. The analysis included only V-J combinations with a frequency above 0.0001, which together covered more than 98% of the repertoires. The TCS score was defined as the ratio of F50 (clonal expansion) to E x V (chaos), calculated using BLOSUM62-based TCRdist between CDR3 peptides within each V-J. Welch's t-statistics and random forest reduced roughly 500 V-J features to 10 to 15, which were used in a naive Bayes classifier (R e1071). TCRdb's own reprocessing of the public reads used fastp at Q25 and MiXCR and kept productive beta chains. Records with the same CDR3 protein are collapsed into one entry carrying the most frequent genes and DNA. Here the V and J calls rest on TCRdb's processing, not on the authors' analysis. In all, the sample holds approximately 560,000 distinct CDR3 sequences, and under 60% of those were seen once. The leading ten clones occupy roughly 8.2% of the sample.

A patient counted as having stable Graves' hyperthyroidism if no progression to ophthalmopathy occurred over 18 months of follow-up. Hyperthyroidism patients were newly diagnosed, with disease duration under 2 months, and aged 18 to 65 years. The study excluded patients with uncontrolled infections, other autoimmune diseases, pregnancy or lactation. Clinical symptoms, serum thyroxine and TRAb, thyroid ultrasound, and orbital computed tomography formed the basis for the diagnoses. Trizol reagent was used to extract total RNA, and RNA quality was then checked on an Agilent 2100 Bioanalyzer. As encoded in the germline V gene, CDR1 is ENHRY while CDR2 is SYGVKD. The CDR3 has 13 amino acids, counting the end cysteine and phenylalanine. Only CDR3 DNA is held: 39 bases, read in frame from base 1. V and J are truncated by 7 bases and 4 bases respectively, leaving an intervening sequence of 13 bases. This clonotype was seen many times. Its specific antigen is unknown. No base qualities exist here, and no much larger clone lies one base off it.

The clonotype comes from a woman aged 18-35 years with Graves' hyperthyroidism. Donor details come from another sample of the same person, matched by shared clones. The material sequenced was peripheral blood or thyroid tissue (not recorded which). The chain uses TRBV10-3 and TRBJ2-5, with no confidently assigned D gene. The DNA sequence follows: TGTGCCATCACCGAGGACCAAGGAGAGACCCAGTACTTC. This encodes CAITEDQGETQYF.